A selection of T cell receptor beta chains follows, all from one sample in a study of molecular identifiers for immune sequencing clone quantification. In TCRdb, the PCR reads were re-called with MiXCR into one record per CDR3 protein. This table holds some 41,000 distinct CDR3 sequences, 24% found once. Sequencing was done on a sample of naive CD8+ T cells from blood, with Jurkat cell RNA spiked in. These receptors were obtained from a human donor in good health. Some libraries in this study had Jurkat cell RNA spiked in. The CDR3 runs from the conserved cysteine through the conserved F or W.

length: 16
V: TRBV13
J: TRBJ2-5
CDR3: CASSLGRGTSQETQYF

length: 15
V: TRBV5-1
J: TRBJ2-1
CDR3: CASSIRTASYNEQFF

length: 19
V: TRBV24-1
J: TRBJ2-3
CDR3: CATSDQYDRDEDGTDTQYF

length: 15
V: TRBV19
J: TRBJ2-3
CDR3: CASSIAGGPTDTQYF

length: 17
V: TRBV6-5
J: TRBJ2-7
CDR3: CASSYFPQSAAGYEQYF

length: 14
V: TRBV3-1
J: TRBJ2-3
CDR3: CASSQDTEGDTQYF

length: 12
V: TRBV7-8
J: TRBJ1-1
CDR3: CASLQSNTEAFF

length: 12
V: TRBV12-3/TRBV12-4
J: TRBJ2-2
CDR3: CASSLSPGELFF

length: 13
V: TRBV4-3
J: TRBJ2-7
CDR3: CANSQDRLYEQYF

length: 19
V: TRBV15
J: TRBJ2-1
CDR3: CATSRDASRTLSSYNEQFF

length: 17
V: TRBV20-1
J: TRBJ2-5
CDR3: CSAREIPQGVGEETQYF

length: 17
V: TRBV29-1
J: TRBJ2-1
CDR3: CSVWLAGGVRPGDEQFF

length: 15
V: TRBV7-9
J: TRBJ2-7
CDR3: CASSSLVPESYEQYF

length: 18
V: TRBV6-9
J: TRBJ2-3
CDR3: CASSYSDPAGGCTDTQYF

length: 17
V: TRBV10-3
J: TRBJ2-3
CDR3: CAISALAGTQNTDTQYF

length: 17
V: TRBV20-1
J: TRBJ2-5
CDR3: CSARDPANINLLETQYF

length: 14
V: TRBV5-3
J: TRBJ2-7
CDR3: CATTSWDRSYEQYF

length: 15
V: TRBV27
J: TRBJ1-3
CDR3: CASSPIMDPGNTIYF

length: 15
V: TRBV7-2
J: TRBJ1-5
CDR3: CASSSWGYSNQPQHF

length: 14
V: TRBV5-6
J: TRBJ2-3
CDR3: CASSLALDTDTQYF

length: 15
V: TRBV5-1
J: TRBJ2-3
CDR3: CASSSGTSSTDTQYF

length: 18
V: TRBV7-9
J: TRBJ2-5
CDR3: CASSLSLTSGVPQETQYF

length: 14
V: TRBV7-9
J: TRBJ1-6
CDR3: CASSSRTQPIPLHF

length: 13
V: TRBV13
J: TRBJ2-5
CDR3: CASSLGAAETQYF

length: 17
V: TRBV7-9
J: TRBJ2-3
CDR3: CASSEGREGPSTDTQYF

length: 17
V: TRBV28
J: TRBJ1-5
CDR3: CASSLPGQGYSNQPQHF

length: 12
V: TRBV7-6
J: TRBJ2-1
CDR3: CASSPSGGEQFF

length: 15
V: TRBV7-2
J: TRBJ2-5
CDR3: CASSIGTSGQETQYF

length: 15
V: TRBV27
J: TRBJ1-1
CDR3: CASRNGGQGYTEAFF

length: 15
V: TRBV27
J: TRBJ2-1
CDR3: CASSLSQTYYNEQFF

length: 18
V: TRBV12-3/TRBV12-4
J: TRBJ2-3
CDR3: CASSLQPSGGTSTDTQYF

length: 13
V: TRBV3-1
J: TRBJ1-2
CDR3: CASSPRRVYGYTF

length: 16
V: TRBV4-3
J: TRBJ1-4
CDR3: CASSPQVAGAGEKLFF

length: 12
V: TRBV20-1
J: TRBJ2-7
CDR3: CSARVEGYEQYF

length: 12
V: TRBV30
J: TRBJ2-7
CDR3: CAWTRQGHEQYF

length: 14
V: TRBV7-9
J: TRBJ1-1
CDR3: CASSDGQLHTEAFF

length: 18
V: TRBV30
J: TRBJ2-5
CDR3: CAWRVSVIAGQIPEPPYF

length: 15
V: TRBV5-4
J: TRBJ2-7
CDR3: CASSLYGTGTYEQYF

length: 13
V: TRBV12-3/TRBV12-4
J: TRBJ2-1
CDR3: CASSVGGYNEQFF

length: 15
V: TRBV12-3/TRBV12-4
J: TRBJ2-1
CDR3: CATTAGERSYNEQFF

length: 12
V: TRBV4-1
J: TRBJ2-7
CDR3: CASSRVASEQYF

length: 13
V: TRBV6-5
J: TRBJ2-7
CDR3: CASSQAQSYEQYF

length: 10
V: TRBV6-1
J: TRBJ2-1
CDR3: CATKYNEQFF

length: 14
V: TRBV27
J: TRBJ2-3
CDR3: CASSRWPSTDTQYF

length: 14
V: TRBV4-1
J: TRBJ2-3
CDR3: CASSQDGVTDTQYF

length: 18
V: TRBV11-2
J: TRBJ2-3
CDR3: CASSLDLLAGLSTDTQYF

length: 13
V: TRBV6-5
J: TRBJ1-1
CDR3: CASSYSWDTEAFF

length: 14
V: TRBV4-3
J: TRBJ2-7
CDR3: CASSQDLGVAEQYF

length: 13
V: TRBV9
J: TRBJ2-2
CDR3: CASSETNTGELFF

length: 15
V: TRBV19
J: TRBJ1-4
CDR3: CASRQTGATNEKLFF

length: 13
V: TRBV28
J: TRBJ2-5
CDR3: CASSPGGLETQYF